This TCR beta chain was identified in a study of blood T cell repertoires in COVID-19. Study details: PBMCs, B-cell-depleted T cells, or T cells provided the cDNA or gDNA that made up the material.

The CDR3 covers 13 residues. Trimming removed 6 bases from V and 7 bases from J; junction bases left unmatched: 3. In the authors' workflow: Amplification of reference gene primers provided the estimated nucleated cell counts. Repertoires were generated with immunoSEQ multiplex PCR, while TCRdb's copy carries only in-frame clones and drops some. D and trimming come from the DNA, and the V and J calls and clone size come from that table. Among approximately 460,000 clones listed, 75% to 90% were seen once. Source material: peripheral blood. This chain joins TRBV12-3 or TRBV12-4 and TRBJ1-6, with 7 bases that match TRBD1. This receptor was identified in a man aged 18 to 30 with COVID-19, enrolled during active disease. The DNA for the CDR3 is TGTGCCAGCAGAGGGACAGCCAATTCACCCCTCCACTTT. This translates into CASRGTANSPLHF.